This section outlines one T cell receptor (beta chain) sequence together with its context. This specimen comes from a study of blood T cell repertoires in COVID-19. Measured with immunoSEQ multiplex PCR; TCRdb has only the in-frame clones, and not every one. The sample has about 110,000 clones; almost 90% are singletons. This clonotype originated in a woman between 50 and 59 years old with active or convalescent COVID-19. Sequencing used peripheral blood.

The DNA of the CDR3 is TGCAGCGCGCAGACAGAGCTTAATTCACCCCTCCACTTT. Translation: CSAQTELNSPLHF. The chain recombines TRBV29-1 with TRBJ1-6; D may be TRBD1 (5 bases). Germline loops: CDR1 SQVTM, CDR2 ANQGSEA. The CDR3 totals 13 residues. V was shortened by 7 bases and J by 6 bases, with 13 bases between the two germline ends.